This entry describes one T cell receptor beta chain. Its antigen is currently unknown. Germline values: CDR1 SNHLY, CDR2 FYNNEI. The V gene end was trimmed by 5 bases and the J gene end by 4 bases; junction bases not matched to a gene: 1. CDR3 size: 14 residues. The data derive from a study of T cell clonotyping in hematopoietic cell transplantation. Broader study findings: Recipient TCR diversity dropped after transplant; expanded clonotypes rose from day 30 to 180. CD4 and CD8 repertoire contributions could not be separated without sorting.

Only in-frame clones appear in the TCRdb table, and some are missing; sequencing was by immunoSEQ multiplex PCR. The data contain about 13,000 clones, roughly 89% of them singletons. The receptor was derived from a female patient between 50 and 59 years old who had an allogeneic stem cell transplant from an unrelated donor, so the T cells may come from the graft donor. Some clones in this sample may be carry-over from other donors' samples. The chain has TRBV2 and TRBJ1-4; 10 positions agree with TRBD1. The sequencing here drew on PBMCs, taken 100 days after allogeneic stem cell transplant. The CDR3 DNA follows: TGTGCCAGCAGTAGGACAGGGGGTAATGAAAAACTGTTTTTT. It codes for CASSRTGGNEKLFF.